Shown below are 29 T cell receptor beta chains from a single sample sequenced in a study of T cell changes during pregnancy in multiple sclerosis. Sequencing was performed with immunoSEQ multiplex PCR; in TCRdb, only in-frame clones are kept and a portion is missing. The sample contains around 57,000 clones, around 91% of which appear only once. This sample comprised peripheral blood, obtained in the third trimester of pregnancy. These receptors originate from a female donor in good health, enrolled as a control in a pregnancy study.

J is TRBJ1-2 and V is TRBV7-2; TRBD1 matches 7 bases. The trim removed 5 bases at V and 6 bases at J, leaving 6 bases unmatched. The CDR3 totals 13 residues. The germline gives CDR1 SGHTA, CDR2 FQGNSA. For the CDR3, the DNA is TGTGCCAGCAGCCGACCCGACAGGGATGGCTACACCTTC. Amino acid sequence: CASSRPDRDGYTF.

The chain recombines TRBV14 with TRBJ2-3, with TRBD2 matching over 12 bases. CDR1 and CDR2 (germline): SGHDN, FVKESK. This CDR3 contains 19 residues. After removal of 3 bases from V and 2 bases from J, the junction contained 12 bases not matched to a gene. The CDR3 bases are TGTGCCAGCAGCCACGCCACCCTTGGACTAGCGGGGATCACAGATACGCAGTATTTT. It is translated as CASSHATLGLAGITDTQYF.

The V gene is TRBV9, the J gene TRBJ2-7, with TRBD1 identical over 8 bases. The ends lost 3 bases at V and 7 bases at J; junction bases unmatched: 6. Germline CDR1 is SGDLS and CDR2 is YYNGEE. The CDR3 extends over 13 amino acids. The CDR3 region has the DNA TGTGCCAGCAGCGGCTGGACAGGGAATGAGCAGTACTTC. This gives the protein CASSGWTGNEQYF.

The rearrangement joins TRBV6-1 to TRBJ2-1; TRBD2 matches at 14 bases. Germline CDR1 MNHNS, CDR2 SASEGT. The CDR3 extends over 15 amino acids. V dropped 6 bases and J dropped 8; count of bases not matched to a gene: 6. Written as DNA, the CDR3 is TGTGCCAGCAGGCGCGGGACTAGCGGGAGCGATGAGCAGTTCTTC. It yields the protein CASRRGTSGSDEQFF.

The CDR3 here is CASSDGAGAQHF. The CDR3 nucleotides are TGTGCCAGCAGTGACGGTGCCGGGGCCCAGCATTTT. The rearrangement links TRBV25-1 to TRBJ1-5; D is unclear. This CDR3 spans 12 amino acids. From germline, CDR1 is MGHDK and CDR2 SYGVNS. The germline V and J ends were trimmed by 3 bases and 11 bases, with 11 bases remaining between them.

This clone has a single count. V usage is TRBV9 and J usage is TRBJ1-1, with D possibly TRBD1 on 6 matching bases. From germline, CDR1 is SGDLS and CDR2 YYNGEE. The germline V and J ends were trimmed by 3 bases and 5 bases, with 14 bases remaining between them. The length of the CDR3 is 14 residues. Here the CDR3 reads CASSGIQGRTEAFF. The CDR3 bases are TGTGCCAGCAGCGGCATACAGGGTCGAACTGAAGCTTTCTTT.

The CDR3 DNA follows: TGTGCCAGCAGCTTGGCCGCTGGTGGGGCCCTCCGGCCAGATACGCAGTATTTT. Protein product: CASSLAAGGALRPDTQYF. V usage is TRBV5-4 and J usage is TRBJ2-3; the D gene is possibly TRBD1 (5 bases). The CDR3 runs to 18 residues. Germline V gene data show CDR1 as SGHNT and CDR2 as YYREEE (reference sequence). Trimming stripped 0 bases from V and 4 bases from J, with 21 bases between.

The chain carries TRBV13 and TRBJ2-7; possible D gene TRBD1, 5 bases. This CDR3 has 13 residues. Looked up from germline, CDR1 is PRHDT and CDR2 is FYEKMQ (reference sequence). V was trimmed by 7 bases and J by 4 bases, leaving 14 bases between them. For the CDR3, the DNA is TGTGCCAGCAAGGACACGGCCGAATACGAGCAGTACTTC. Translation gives CASKDTAEYEQYF.

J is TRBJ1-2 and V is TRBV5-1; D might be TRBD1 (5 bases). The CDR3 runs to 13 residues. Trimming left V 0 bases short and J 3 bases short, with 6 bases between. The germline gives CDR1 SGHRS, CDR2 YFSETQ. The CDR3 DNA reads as TGCGCCAGCAGCTTGGCCAGGGACTATGGCTACACCTTC. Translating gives CASSLARDYGYTF.

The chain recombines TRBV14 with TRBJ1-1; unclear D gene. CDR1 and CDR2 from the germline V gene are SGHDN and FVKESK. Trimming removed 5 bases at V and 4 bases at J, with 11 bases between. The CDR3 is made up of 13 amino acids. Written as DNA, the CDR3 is TGTGCCAGCAGCATCTCATCGGGCACTGAAGCTTTCTTT. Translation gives CASSISSGTEAFF.

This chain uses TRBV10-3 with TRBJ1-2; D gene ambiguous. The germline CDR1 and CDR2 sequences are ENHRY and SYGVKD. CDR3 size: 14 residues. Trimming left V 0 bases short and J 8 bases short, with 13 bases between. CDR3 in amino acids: CAISESTQLSGYTF. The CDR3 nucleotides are TGTGCCATCAGTGAGTCGACTCAGCTATCGGGCTACACCTTC.

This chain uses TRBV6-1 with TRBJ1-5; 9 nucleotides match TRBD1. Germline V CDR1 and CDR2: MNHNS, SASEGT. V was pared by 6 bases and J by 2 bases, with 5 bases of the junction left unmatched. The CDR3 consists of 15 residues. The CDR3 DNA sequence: TGTGCCAGCAGCTGGACAGGGGAGGGCAATCAGCCCCAGCATTTT. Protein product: CASSWTGEGNQPQHF.

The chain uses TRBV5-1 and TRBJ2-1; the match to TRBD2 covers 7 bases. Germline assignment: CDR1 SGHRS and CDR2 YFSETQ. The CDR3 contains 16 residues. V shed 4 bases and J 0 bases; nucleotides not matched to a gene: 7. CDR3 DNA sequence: TGCGCCAGCAGCCAAGGACTAGGACCCTCCTACAATGAGCAGTTCTTC. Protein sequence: CASSQGLGPSYNEQFF.

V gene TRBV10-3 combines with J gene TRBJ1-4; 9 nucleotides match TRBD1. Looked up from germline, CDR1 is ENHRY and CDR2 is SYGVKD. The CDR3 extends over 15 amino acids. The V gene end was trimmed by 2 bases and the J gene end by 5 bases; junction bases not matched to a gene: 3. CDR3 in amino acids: CAISEVGQGNEKLFF. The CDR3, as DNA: TGTGCCATCAGTGAGGTTGGACAGGGGAATGAAAAACTGTTTTTT.

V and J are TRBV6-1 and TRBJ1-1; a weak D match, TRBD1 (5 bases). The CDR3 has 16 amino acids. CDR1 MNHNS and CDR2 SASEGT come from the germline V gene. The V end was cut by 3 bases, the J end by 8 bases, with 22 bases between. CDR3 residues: CASSDWIEQAPPEAFF. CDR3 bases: TGTGCCAGCAGTGATTGGATAGAACAGGCACCCCCCGAAGCTTTCTTT.

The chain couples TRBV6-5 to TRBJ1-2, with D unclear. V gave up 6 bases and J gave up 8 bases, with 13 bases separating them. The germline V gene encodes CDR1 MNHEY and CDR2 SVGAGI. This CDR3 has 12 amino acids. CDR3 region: CASRLGPGGYTF. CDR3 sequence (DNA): TGTGCCAGCAGACTAGGACCGGGGGGCTACACCTTC.

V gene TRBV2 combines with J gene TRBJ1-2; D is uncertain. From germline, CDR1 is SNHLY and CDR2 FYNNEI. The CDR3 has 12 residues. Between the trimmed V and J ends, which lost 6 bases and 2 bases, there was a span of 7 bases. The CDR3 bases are TGTGCCAGCAGACGACAAAACTATGGCTACACCTTC. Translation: CASRRQNYGYTF.

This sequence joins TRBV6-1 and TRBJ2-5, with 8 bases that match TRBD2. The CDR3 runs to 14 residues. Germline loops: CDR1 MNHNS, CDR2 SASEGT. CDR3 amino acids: CGAQAGAIQETQYF. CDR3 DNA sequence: TGTGGGGCTCAAGCGGGAGCCATCCAAGAGACCCAGTACTTC.

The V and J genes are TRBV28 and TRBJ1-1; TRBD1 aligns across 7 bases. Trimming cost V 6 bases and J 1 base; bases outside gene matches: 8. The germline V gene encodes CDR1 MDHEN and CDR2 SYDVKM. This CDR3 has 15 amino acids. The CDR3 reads CASSYMGQTNTEAFF. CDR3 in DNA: TGTGCCAGCAGCTACATGGGACAGACGAACACTGAAGCTTTCTTT.

This chain's CDR3 is CASTILGGTQYF. The CDR3 DNA sequence: TGTGCCAGCACTATATTGGGGGGGACCCAGTACTTC. The J gene is TRBJ2-5, the V gene TRBV6-5; D is possibly TRBD2 (6 bases). The V gene's germline CDR1 is MNHEY and CDR2 SVGAGI. The V gene lost 7 bases and the J gene lost 7 bases, with 13 bases spanning the gap. This CDR3 spans 12 amino acids.

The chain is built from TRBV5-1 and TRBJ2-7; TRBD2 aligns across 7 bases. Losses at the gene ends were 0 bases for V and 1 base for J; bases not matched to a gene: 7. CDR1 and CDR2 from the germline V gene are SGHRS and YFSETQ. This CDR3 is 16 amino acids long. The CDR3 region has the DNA TGCGCCAGCAGCTTGGTCGGCGGGGGATTATCCTACGAGCAGTACTTC. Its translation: CASSLVGGGLSYEQYF.

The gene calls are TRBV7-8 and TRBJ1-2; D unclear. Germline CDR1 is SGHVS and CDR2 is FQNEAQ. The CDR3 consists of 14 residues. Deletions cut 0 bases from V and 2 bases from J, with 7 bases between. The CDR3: CASSLALDNYGYTF. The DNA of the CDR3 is TGTGCCAGCAGCTTAGCGCTAGACAACTATGGCTACACCTTC.

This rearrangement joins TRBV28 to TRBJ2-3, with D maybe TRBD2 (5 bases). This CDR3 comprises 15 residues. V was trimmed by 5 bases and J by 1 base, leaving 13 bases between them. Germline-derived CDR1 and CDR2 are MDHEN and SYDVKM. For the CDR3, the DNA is TGTGCCAGCAGTCCCCACCGGACTGGCACAGATACGCAGTATTTT. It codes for CASSPHRTGTDTQYF. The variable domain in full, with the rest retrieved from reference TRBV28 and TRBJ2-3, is DVKVTQSSRYLVKRTGEKVFLECVQDMDHENMFWYRQDPGLGLRLIYFSYDVKMKEKGDIPEGYSVSREKKERFSLILESASTNQTSMYLCASSPHRTGTDTQYFGPGTRLTVL.

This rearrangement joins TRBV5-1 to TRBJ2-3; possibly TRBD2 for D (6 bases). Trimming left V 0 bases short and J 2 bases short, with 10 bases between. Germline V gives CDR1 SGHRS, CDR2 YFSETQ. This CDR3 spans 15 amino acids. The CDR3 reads CASSLEGLFTDTQYF. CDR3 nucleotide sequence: TGCGCCAGCAGCTTGGAGGGACTCTTCACAGATACGCAGTATTTT.

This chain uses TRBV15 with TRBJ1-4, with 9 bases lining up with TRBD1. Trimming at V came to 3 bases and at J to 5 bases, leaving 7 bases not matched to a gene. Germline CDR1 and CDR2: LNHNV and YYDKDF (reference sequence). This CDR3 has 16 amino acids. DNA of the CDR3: TGTGCCACCAGCAGGATTACAGGGGGCGCAAATGAAAAACTGTTTTTT. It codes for CATSRITGGANEKLFF. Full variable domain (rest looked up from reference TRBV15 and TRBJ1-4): DAMVIQNPRYQVTQFGKPVTLSCSQTLNHNVMYWYQQKSSQAPKLLFHYYDKDFNNEADTPDNFQSRRPNTSFCFLDIRSPGLGDTAMYLCATSRITGGANEKLFFGSGTQLSVL.

CDR3 coding DNA: TGCAGCGCCCAGAGGGCCAGCGGGGGCGGGGATACGCAGTATTTT. Translation gives CSAQRASGGGDTQYF. The chain couples TRBV29-1 to TRBJ2-3; TRBD2 aligns across 8 bases. The J segment lost 6 bases and the V segment lost 7 bases, leaving 15 bases of the junction unmatched. The CDR3 runs 15 residues. In germline, CDR1 is SQVTM, CDR2 ANQGSEA.

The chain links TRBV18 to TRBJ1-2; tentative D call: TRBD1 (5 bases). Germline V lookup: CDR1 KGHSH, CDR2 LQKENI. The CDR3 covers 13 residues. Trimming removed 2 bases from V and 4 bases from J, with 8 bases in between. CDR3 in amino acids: CASSPGGTYGYTF. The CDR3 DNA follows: TGTGCCAGCTCACCAGGAGGGACCTATGGCTACACCTTC.

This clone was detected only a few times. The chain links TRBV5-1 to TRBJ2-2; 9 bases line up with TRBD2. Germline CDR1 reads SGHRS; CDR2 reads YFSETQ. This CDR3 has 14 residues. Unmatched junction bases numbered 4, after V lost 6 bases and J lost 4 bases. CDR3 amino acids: CASKLAGSTGELFF. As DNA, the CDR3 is TGCGCCAGCAAGCTAGCGGGATCCACCGGGGAGCTGTTTTTT.

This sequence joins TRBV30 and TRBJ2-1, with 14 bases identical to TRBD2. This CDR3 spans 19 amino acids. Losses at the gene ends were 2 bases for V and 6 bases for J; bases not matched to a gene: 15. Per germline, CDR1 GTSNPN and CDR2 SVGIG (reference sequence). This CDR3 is CAWSPTQGLAGVLGNEQFF. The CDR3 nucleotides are TGTGCCTGGAGTCCTACCCAGGGACTAGCGGGAGTCCTGGGCAATGAGCAGTTCTTC.